This T cell receptor (beta chain) was observed in a study of control samples from healthy donors and cancer patients. This clone occurred once. Sequencing used immunoSEQ multiplex PCR; TCRdb keeps in-frame clones, though not all of them. The sample records under 450,000 clones, roughly 90% being singletons. The CDR3 loop spans 17 amino acids. With 5 bases removed from V and 4 bases from J, the gap between germline ends came to 22 bases. Germline assignment: CDR1 SGHTA and CDR2 FQGNSA. This chain links TRBV7-2 with TRBJ2-3, with a tentative D call TRBD1 (6 bases). This TCR was recovered from a man between 35 and 55 years old with head and neck cancer. Sequenced: PBMCs. CDR3 coding DNA: TGTGCCAGCAGCCCCCCAGTCGGGACACTGCCAGCAGATACGCAGTATTTT. Amino acid sequence: CASSPPVGTLPADTQYF.